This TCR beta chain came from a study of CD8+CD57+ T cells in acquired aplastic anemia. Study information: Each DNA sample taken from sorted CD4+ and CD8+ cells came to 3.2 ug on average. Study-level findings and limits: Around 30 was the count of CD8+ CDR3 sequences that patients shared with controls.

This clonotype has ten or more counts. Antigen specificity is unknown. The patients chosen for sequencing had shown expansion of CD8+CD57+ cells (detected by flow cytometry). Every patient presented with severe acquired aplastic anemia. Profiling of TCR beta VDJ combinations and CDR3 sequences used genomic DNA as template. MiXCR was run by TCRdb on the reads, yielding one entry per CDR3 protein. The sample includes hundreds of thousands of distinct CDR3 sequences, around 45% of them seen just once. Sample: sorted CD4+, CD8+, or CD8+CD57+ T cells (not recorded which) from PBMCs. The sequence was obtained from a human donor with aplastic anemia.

The CDR3 loop reads CASSSGAGTEAFF. The CDR3 bases are TGTGCCAGCAGCTCAGGGGCGGGCACTGAAGCTTTCTTT. The V gene is TRBV7-9, the J gene TRBJ1-1; D may be TRBD1 (6 bases). The CDR3 loop spans 13 amino acids. CDR1 is SEHNR and CDR2 is FQNEAQ in the germline V gene (reference sequence). V was clipped by 4 bases and J by 4 bases, with 10 bases between them.